The 3 T cell receptor beta chains below come from one sample, sequenced in a study of T cell responses to AZD1222 COVID-19 vaccine. Assay: immunoSEQ multiplex PCR; the TCRdb copy retains only in-frame clones and omits some. The sample contains about 110,000 clones, 92% of which appear only once. The sequencing here drew on peripheral blood, taken on day 0 of AZD1222 vaccination. All receptors derive from an adult in good health.

The chain combines TRBV11-2 with TRBJ2-3; tentative D call: TRBD2 (6 bases). The germline V gene has CDR1 SGHAT and CDR2 FQNNGV. V was trimmed by 5 bases and J by 2 bases, leaving 11 bases between them. The CDR3 is 14 residues long. The CDR3 DNA reads as TGTGCCAGCAGCCCCAGGACTATCACAGATACGCAGTATTTT. It translates to CASSPRTITDTQYF.

This chain connects TRBV6-5 to TRBJ1-2, with a possible D match to TRBD1 (5 bases). Trimming stripped 0 bases from V and 5 bases from J, with 13 bases between. The CDR3 contains 15 residues. CDR1 and CDR2 (germline): MNHEY, SVGAGI. CDR3 DNA sequence: TGTGCCAGCAGTTACTCGAATTCGGGGCAATATGGCTACACCTTC. It encodes CASSYSNSGQYGYTF.

Concerning this clone: Different DNA sequences within this sample yield the same CDR3. V gene TRBV5-1 combines with J gene TRBJ1-2; D perhaps matches TRBD1 (6 bases). CDR1 and CDR2 from the germline V gene are SGHRS and YFSETQ. V was clipped by 1 base and J by 3 bases, with 10 bases between them. The CDR3 covers 14 residues. The CDR3 bases are TGCGCCAGCAGCTTGTCCGGGGGCGACTATGGCTACACCTTC. Protein sequence: CASSLSGGDYGYTF.